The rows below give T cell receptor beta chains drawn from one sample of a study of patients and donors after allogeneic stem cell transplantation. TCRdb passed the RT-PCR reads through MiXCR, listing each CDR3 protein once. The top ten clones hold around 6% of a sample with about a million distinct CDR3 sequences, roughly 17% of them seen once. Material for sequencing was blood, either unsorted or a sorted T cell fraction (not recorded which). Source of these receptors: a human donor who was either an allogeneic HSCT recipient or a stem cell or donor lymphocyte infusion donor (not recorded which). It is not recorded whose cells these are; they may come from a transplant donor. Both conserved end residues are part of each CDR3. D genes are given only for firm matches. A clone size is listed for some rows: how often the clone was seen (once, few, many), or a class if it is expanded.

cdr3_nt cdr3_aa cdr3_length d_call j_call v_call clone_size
TGTGCCAGCAGCCCCCGGGACATTCGAGCCTTTGGGGAAAAACTGTTTTTT CASSPRDIRAFGEKLFF 17 NA TRBJ1-4 TRBV7-9 few
TGTGCCAGCAGTCCTGGGACAGGGGTCACAGATACGCAGTATTTT CASSPGTGVTDTQYF 15 TRBD1 TRBJ2-3 TRBV12-3/TRBV12-4 many
TGTGCCATCAGTGAGTCAGGGGCTATGAACACTGAAGCTTTCTTT CAISESGAMNTEAFF 15 NA TRBJ1-1 TRBV10-3 few
TGTGCCAGCAGCTCAAGAGCGGGAGGGCCCAATGAGCAGTTCTTC CASSSRAGGPNEQFF 15 TRBD2 TRBJ2-1 TRBV9 NA
TGCAGTGCATCCCGACTAGCGGGGAACAATGAGCAGTTCTTC CSASRLAGNNEQFF 14 TRBD2 TRBJ2-1 TRBV20-1 few
TGTGCCAGCAGTCTACAGGGGGTGAACACTGAAGCTTTCTTT CASSLQGVNTEAFF 14 TRBD1 TRBJ1-1 TRBV5-1 many
TGTGCCAGCAGCGTAGGACAGGGAAATGAAAAACTGTTTTTT CASSVGQGNEKLFF 14 TRBD1 TRBJ1-4 TRBV9 few
TGCAGTGCTATCTCAGAACAGGGGAGGACTGAAGCTTTCTTT CSAISEQGRTEAFF 14 TRBD1 TRBJ1-1 TRBV20-1 many
TGTGCCAGCTCACCGGTCAGATCTGGAAACACCATATATTTT CASSPVRSGNTIYF 14 NA TRBJ1-3 TRBV18 few
TGTGCCAGCAGCTCGCTTAGCGGGCGGGAGGAAGATACGCAGTATTTT CASSSLSGREEDTQYF 16 TRBD2 TRBJ2-3 TRBV4-2 few
TGTGCCAGCAGCTTACAGGTCGAGCAGTACTTC CASSLQVEQYF 11 NA TRBJ2-7 TRBV7-2 NA
TGTGCCAGCAGCTTCCCCCTGGACAGATACTATGGCTACACCTTC CASSFPLDRYYGYTF 15 NA TRBJ1-2 TRBV7-9 NA
TGCGCCAGCAGCCCTCTTCCCGGACTAGCGGGACTTAGCACAGATACGCAGTATTTT CASSPLPGLAGLSTDTQYF 19 TRBD2 TRBJ2-3 TRBV4-1 few
TGCAGTGCTAGAGAGCCCCTAGTTGGGGAGACCCAGTACTTC CSAREPLVGETQYF 14 NA TRBJ2-5 TRBV20-1 NA
TGTGCCAGTAGTGCCGGGACAAAAGGAAATGAAAAACTGTTTTTT CASSAGTKGNEKLFF 15 NA TRBJ1-4 TRBV19 few
TGTGCCAGCAGCCCGGCCGCGTTTCTCGAGACCCAGTACTTC CASSPAAFLETQYF 14 NA TRBJ2-5 TRBV5-6 NA
TGTGCCAGCAGTTTGCGTAGGTTGTTATCTGGCTACACCTTC CASSLRRLLSGYTF 14 NA TRBJ1-2 TRBV12-3/TRBV12-4 many
TGTGCCTGGAGTGTTGTTCGGTTCTGGGATCCGTCCGAGCAGTACTTC CAWSVVRFWDPSEQYF 16 NA TRBJ2-7 TRBV30 few
TGCAGTGCTGGAGACGGACGGGAGCTGTTTTTT CSAGDGRELFF 11 NA TRBJ2-2 TRBV20-1 NA
TGTGCCAGCAGCTTATTGGTAGGCCTCTACGAGCAGTACTTC CASSLLVGLYEQYF 14 NA TRBJ2-7 TRBV7-6 NA
TGTGCCAGCAGCCCAGGCCGGAGCTATACGCAGTATTTT CASSPGRSYTQYF 13 NA TRBJ2-3 TRBV5-6 NA
TGTGCCAGCAGCCAGCATACTCCGGGACTAGGGGGCCAAGAGACCCAGTACTTC CASSQHTPGLGGQETQYF 18 TRBD2 TRBJ2-5 TRBV4-2 few
TGTGCCAGCAGTTTAGCGACCGGAAACACCATATATTTT CASSLATGNTIYF 13 NA TRBJ1-3 TRBV12-3/TRBV12-4 NA
TGTGCCAGTGGAGGGGGGCTCGGTGAAAAACTGTTTTTT CASGGGLGEKLFF 13 NA TRBJ1-4 TRBV28 NA
TGTGCCAGCAGCTTAGTCCGACTAGCGGGGGGCCGGGGGGAGACCCAGTACTTC CASSLVRLAGGRGETQYF 18 TRBD2 TRBJ2-5 TRBV11-2 few
TGTGCCAGCAGACAGATGATTAGCGGGGCGAACACCGGGGAGCTGTTTTTT CASRQMISGANTGELFF 17 TRBD2 TRBJ2-2 TRBV9 NA
TGTGCCAGCAGTTTAAAAGGGTCGGAGACCCAGTACTTC CASSLKGSETQYF 13 NA TRBJ2-5 TRBV12-3/TRBV12-4 few
TGCGCCAGCAGCTTGGAAGTAGCGGGACTCGGCTACACAGATACGCAGTATTTT CASSLEVAGLGYTDTQYF 18 TRBD2 TRBJ2-3 TRBV5-1 NA
TGCGCCAGCAGCTTGGGCAGGGGGGGTTTGAACACTGAAGCTTTCTTT CASSLGRGGLNTEAFF 16 TRBD1 TRBJ1-1 TRBV5-1 NA
TGTGCCAGCAGCTCGCAGTCTAGGGGTTTTTCCTTCACTGAGCAGTTCTTC CASSSQSRGFSFTEQFF 17 NA TRBJ2-1 TRBV12-3/TRBV12-4 NA
TGTGCCAGCAGAACGGGGGGACAGGGCGCGTTGGGCTACACCTTC CASRTGGQGALGYTF 15 TRBD1 TRBJ1-2 TRBV6-1 NA
TGTGCCAGCAGTTCTGACGCCACAGCTGCAACTAATGAAAAACTGTTTTTT CASSSDATAATNEKLFF 17 NA TRBJ1-4 TRBV12-3/TRBV12-4 few
TGCGCCAGCAGCTGGACAGGGGGCGCGTCTGGGGCCAACGTCCTGACTTTC CASSWTGGASGANVLTF 17 TRBD1 TRBJ2-6 TRBV5-1 NA
TGTGCCAGCTCCCCTCCTGGAACAGGGAGAGAGACCCAGTACTTC CASSPPGTGRETQYF 15 NA TRBJ2-5 TRBV18 few
TGTGCCAGCAGCCACAGGACCCCGCTTCAAGAGACCCAGTACTTC CASSHRTPLQETQYF 15 NA TRBJ2-5 TRBV3-1 NA
TGTGCCAGCAGTTTAGTCACTAGCGGGAGGGGGTACAATGAGCAGTTCTTC CASSLVTSGRGYNEQFF 17 TRBD2 TRBJ2-1 TRBV12-3/TRBV12-4 few